The 27 T cell receptor beta chains in this list originate from one sample, sequenced in a study of control samples from healthy donors and cancer patients (dated by TCRdb to 2020 to 2021). Libraries came from the immunoSEQ multiplex PCR assay. Imported from immuneACCESS, the table was reduced by TCRdb to in-frame sequences with V and J called. These copies leave out some clones; in studies compared against another copy, an unresolved V gene accounts for under half, and the cause of the remainder is not known. The sample yields about 100,000 clones; around 90% were counted once. The leading ten clones occupy about 2.5% of the sample. The sample taken for sequencing was blood. All receptors come from a young woman in good health.

The V gene is TRBV5-1, the J gene TRBJ1-1; D not certain. The CDR3 runs to 15 residues. The V end was cut by 1 base, the J end by 4 bases, with 14 bases between. In germline, CDR1 is SGHRS, CDR2 YFSETQ. The CDR3 bases are TGCGCCAGCAGCTTGCTTGGTCAAAGCGGCACTGAAGCTTTCTTT. This codes for CASSLLGQSGTEAFF.

This clone showed up just once. The chain joins TRBV7-9 to TRBJ1-1, with D possibly TRBD1 on 5 matching bases. Germline V gene sequence: CDR1 SEHNR, CDR2 FQNEAQ (reference sequence). V lost 1 base, J lost 7 bases, and 10 bases lay in between. The CDR3 sequence is 13 residues long. The CDR3, as DNA: TGTGCCAGCAGCTTAGGGGGGATCGGTGAAGCTTTCTTT. This codes for CASSLGGIGEAFF.

This chain links TRBV9 with TRBJ1-1; D not resolved. The CDR3 extends over 14 amino acids. V dropped 4 bases and J dropped 2 bases, with 12 bases sitting between them. Germline loops: CDR1 SGDLS, CDR2 YYNGEE. CDR3 amino acids: CASSPRVANTEAFF. The CDR3, as DNA: TGTGCCAGCAGCCCCCGTGTTGCCAACACTGAAGCTTTCTTT.

The chain employs TRBV7-9 and TRBJ2-1, with D perhaps matching TRBD1 (8 bases). Germline assignment: CDR1 SEHNR and CDR2 FQNEAQ (reference sequence). Between the trimmed V and J ends, which lost 5 bases and 7 bases, there was a span of 15 bases. This CDR3 has 14 amino acids. CDR3 residues: CASSVQGGLNEQFF. The CDR3 coding sequence is TGTGCCAGCAGCGTACAGGGGGGGTTGAATGAGCAGTTCTTC.

This chain links TRBV4-3 with TRBJ1-5; 8 bases fit TRBD1. After removal of 1 base from V and 7 bases from J, the junction contained 12 bases not matched to a gene. CDR1 LGHNA and CDR2 YSLEER come from the germline V gene. This CDR3 is built from 17 residues. The CDR3 nucleotides are TGCGCCAGCAGCCAAGTTGTTTCCGACAGGGGCTTACAGCCCCAGCATTTT. Protein: CASSQVVSDRGLQPQHF.

V is TRBV19 and J is TRBJ2-7; 7 positions agree with TRBD2. V shed 5 bases and J 4 bases; nucleotides not matched to a gene: 5. Germline CDR1 and CDR2: LNHDA and SQIVND (reference sequence). CDR3 length: 13 amino acids. CDR3 in amino acids: CASSFGEGYEQYF. The CDR3, as DNA: TGTGCCAGTAGTTTCGGGGAGGGGTACGAGCAGTACTTC. The variable domain in full, completed from reference TRBV19 and TRBJ2-7, reads DGGITQSPKYLFRKEGQNVTLSCEQNLNHDAMYWYRQDPGQGLRLIYYSQIVNDFQKGDIAEGYSVSREKKESFPLTVTSAQKNPTAFYLCASSFGEGYEQYFGPGTRLTVT.

V usage is TRBV11-2 and J usage is TRBJ2-5; maybe TRBD2 (6 bases). Germline V gives CDR1 SGHAT, CDR2 FQNNGV. V was pared by 0 bases and J by 5 bases, with 10 bases between. This CDR3 has 14 amino acids. CDR3 coding DNA: TGTGCCAGCAGCTTAGATGCGGGATGGGAGACCCAGTACTTC. It translates to CASSLDAGWETQYF. The variable domain in full, with the rest retrieved from reference TRBV11-2 and TRBJ2-5, is EAGVAQSPRYKIIEKRQSVAFWCNPISGHATLYWYQQILGQGPKLLIQFQNNGVVDDSQLPKDRFSAERLKGVDSTLKIQPAKLEDSAVYLCASSLDAGWETQYFGPGTRLLVL.

The genes are TRBV7-2 and TRBJ2-3; a weak D match, TRBD2 (7 bases). Germline V gives CDR1 SGHTA, CDR2 FQGNSA. V was shortened by 3 bases and J by 1 base, with 8 bases between the two germline ends. The length of the CDR3 is 14 residues. The CDR3 DNA sequence: TGTGCCAGCAGCTTGGGGGGGCGCACAGATACGCAGTATTTT. Translated: CASSLGGRTDTQYF.

The chain joins TRBV11-2 to TRBJ2-2; possibly TRBD1 for D (5 bases). This CDR3 spans 14 amino acids. Deletions cut 0 bases from V and 6 bases from J, with 8 bases between. Germline V gives CDR1 SGHAT, CDR2 FQNNGV. CDR3 loop: CASSLERTSGELFF. CDR3 bases: TGTGCCAGCAGCTTAGAACGGACATCCGGGGAGCTGTTTTTT.

This chain uses TRBV4-2 with TRBJ1-2, with 8 bases identical to TRBD1. The CDR3 is 15 residues long. The germline V gene encodes CDR1 LGHNA and CDR2 YNFKEQ. Trimming at V came to 1 base and at J to 3 bases, leaving 4 bases not matched to a gene. The CDR3 nucleotides are TGTGCCAGCAGCCAAGTAGGGACAGGTGACTATGGCTACACCTTC. As protein: CASSQVGTGDYGYTF.

This chain uses TRBV12-3 or TRBV12-4 with TRBJ1-2; a possible D gene is TRBD1 (5 bases). The CDR3 has 12 residues. Trimming removed 7 bases at V and 4 bases at J, with 10 bases between. The CDR3 nucleotides read TGTGCCAGCACCTTTGGGGGCTATGGCTACACCTTC. Protein sequence: CASTFGGYGYTF.

The CDR3 DNA is TGTGCCACCAGGCAAAAGGGGGCCGCAGATGAAAAACTGTTTTTT. Translation: CATRQKGAADEKLFF. V usage is TRBV15 and J usage is TRBJ1-4; 7 bases are a match to TRBD1. V was clipped by 6 bases and J by 6 bases; unmatched bases: 10. CDR1 is LNHNV and CDR2 is YYDKDF in the germline V gene (reference sequence). The length of the CDR3 is 15 residues.

This clone has just one count. This chain joins TRBV9 and TRBJ2-7; D is uncertain. Germline assignment: CDR1 SGDLS and CDR2 YYNGEE. Between the trimmed V and J ends, which lost 2 bases and 3 bases, there was a span of 18 bases. The CDR3 is made up of 16 amino acids. The CDR3 sequence is CASSVAGRVGRYEQYF. CDR3 nucleotides: TGTGCCAGCAGCGTGGCCGGTAGGGTGGGCCGCTACGAGCAGTACTTC.

The V call is TRBV18, the J call TRBJ2-2; 8 bases agree with TRBD2. This CDR3 is built from 14 residues. Per germline, CDR1 KGHSH and CDR2 LQKENI. Trimming removed 2 bases from V and 7 bases from J; junction bases left unmatched: 3. CDR3 in DNA: TGTGCCAGCTCACCAATAGCGGGAATCGGGGAGCTGTTTTTT. It translates to CASSPIAGIGELFF.

This rearrangement joins TRBV5-1 to TRBJ1-1; D remains ambiguous. Trimming removed 0 bases from V and 10 bases from J, with 10 bases in between. The germline CDR1 and CDR2 sequences are SGHRS and YFSETQ. There are 12 residues in the CDR3. The DNA for the CDR3 is TGCGCCAGCAGCTTGGAAGGGATCGGAGCTTTCTTT. Amino acids: CASSLEGIGAFF. Variable domain in full (rest from reference TRBV5-1 and TRBJ1-1): KAGVTQTPRYLIKTRGQQVTLSCSPISGHRSVSWYQQTPGQGLQFLFEYFSETQRNKGNFPGRFSGRQFSNSRSEMNVSTLELGDSALYLCASSLEGIGAFFGQGTRLTVV.

The chain carries TRBV11-2 and TRBJ2-5, with 7 bases that match TRBD1. The CDR3 is 14 residues long. The V gene end was trimmed by 4 bases and the J gene end by 2 bases; junction bases not matched to a gene: 4. Germline CDR1 is SGHAT and CDR2 is FQNNGV. CDR3 amino acids: CASSSTGAQETQYF. In nucleotides, the CDR3 is TGTGCCAGCAGCTCAACAGGGGCGCAAGAGACCCAGTACTTC.

This clone was seen a single time. V gene TRBV6-2 or TRBV6-3 combines with J gene TRBJ2-3; D is possibly TRBD2 (5 bases). The CDR3 is 14 amino acids. The ends were cut back, 1 base at V and 1 base at J, with 6 bases in the middle. CDR1 and CDR2 from the germline V gene are MNHEY and SVGEGT. The CDR3 coding sequence is TGTGCCAGCAGTTACTTTAGCGGCACAGATACGCAGTATTTT. It codes for CASSYFSGTDTQYF.

The chain uses TRBV28 and TRBJ1-3; D is unresolved. The CDR3 is 17 amino acids. With 3 bases removed from V and 4 bases from J, the gap between germline ends came to 19 bases. Germline-derived CDR1 and CDR2 are MDHEN and SYDVKM. CDR3 in DNA: TGTGCCAGCAGTTTTGTCATTGGAGGTTCTACCGGAAACACCATATATTTT. It is translated as CASSFVIGGSTGNTIYF.

The chain joins TRBV19 to TRBJ2-7; D not certain. V lost 1 base and J 0 bases, leaving 10 bases between the germline ends. Germline-derived CDR1 and CDR2 are LNHDA and SQIVND (reference sequence). This CDR3 contains 15 residues. CDR3 sequence (DNA): TGTGCCAGTAGTATAGTCACGGCCGGCTCCTACGAGCAGTACTTC. It is translated as CASSIVTAGSYEQYF.

The chain joins TRBV7-9 to TRBJ1-3; D might be TRBD1 (5 bases). Germline-derived CDR1 and CDR2 are SEHNR and FQNEAQ (reference sequence). The CDR3 has 15 residues. Trimming removed 2 bases at V and 6 bases at J, with 14 bases between. The CDR3 here is CASSLLSGVENTIYF. CDR3 coding DNA: TGTGCCAGCAGCTTATTATCGGGGGTAGAAAACACCATATATTTT.

This chain links TRBV4-1 with TRBJ2-5; perhaps TRBD1 as D (5 bases). CDR1 and CDR2 (germline): MGHRA, YSYEKL. With 0 bases removed from V and 5 bases from J, the gap between germline ends came to 19 bases. This CDR3 region has 17 residues. The CDR3 protein is CASSQDIPAGMMETQYF. The CDR3 coding sequence is TGCGCCAGCAGCCAAGATATTCCCGCAGGGATGATGGAGACCCAGTACTTC.

This rearrangement joins TRBV6-6 to TRBJ1-2, with 7 nucleotides matching TRBD1. Per the germline V gene, CDR1 is MNHNY and CDR2 is SVGAGI (reference sequence). This CDR3 spans 15 amino acids. V dropped 5 bases and J dropped 2; count of bases not matched to a gene: 8. DNA for the CDR3: TGTGCCAGCAGTCAAACAAAGGGACAGAACTATGGCTACACCTTC. Translated: CASSQTKGQNYGYTF.

The chain uses TRBV6-5 and TRBJ1-2; 7 bases map to TRBD1. This CDR3 comprises 13 residues. In germline, CDR1 is MNHEY, CDR2 SVGAGI. V gave up 7 bases and J gave up 5 bases; unmatched junction bases: 7. The chain's CDR3 is CASTSDRVYGYTF. CDR3 DNA sequence: TGTGCCAGCACCTCTGACAGGGTTTATGGCTACACCTTC.

The chain uses TRBV30 and TRBJ1-5; D uncertain. CDR3 length: 11 residues. Germline loops: CDR1 GTSNPN, CDR2 SVGIG (reference sequence). V dropped 1 base and J dropped 7 bases, with 5 bases sitting between them. The CDR3 nucleotides are TGTGCCTGGAGTGGAGGGCAGCCCCAGCATTTT. Protein: CAWSGGQPQHF.

The V call is TRBV29-1, the J call TRBJ1-3; D gene unclear. Germline values: CDR1 SQVTM, CDR2 ANQGSEA. V lost 3 bases and J 4 bases, leaving 4 bases between the germline ends. This CDR3 spans 11 amino acids. CDR3 amino acids: CSVDQGNTIYF. Written as DNA, the CDR3 is TGCAGCGTTGATCAAGGAAACACCATATATTTT.

The V and J genes are TRBV19 and TRBJ2-2, with 9 bases matching TRBD2. CDR1 LNHDA and CDR2 SQIVND come from the germline V gene (reference sequence). The CDR3 runs to 15 residues. V lost 8 bases to trimming and J lost 5 bases; unmatched junction nucleotides: 9. CDR3 region: CASGQRREGTGELFF. The DNA of the CDR3 is TGTGCCAGTGGTCAAAGGCGGGAGGGAACCGGGGAGCTGTTTTTT.

The chain combines TRBV4-1 with TRBJ2-1; a possible D gene is TRBD1 (6 bases). The V and J ends lost 4 bases and 0 bases respectively, with 13 bases between them. This CDR3 has 16 amino acids. Germline V gene data show CDR1 as MGHRA and CDR2 as YSYEKL. CDR3 protein: CASSRGQKSSYNEQFF. The CDR3 DNA is TGCGCCAGCAGCCGTGGACAGAAAAGCTCCTACAATGAGCAGTTCTTC.